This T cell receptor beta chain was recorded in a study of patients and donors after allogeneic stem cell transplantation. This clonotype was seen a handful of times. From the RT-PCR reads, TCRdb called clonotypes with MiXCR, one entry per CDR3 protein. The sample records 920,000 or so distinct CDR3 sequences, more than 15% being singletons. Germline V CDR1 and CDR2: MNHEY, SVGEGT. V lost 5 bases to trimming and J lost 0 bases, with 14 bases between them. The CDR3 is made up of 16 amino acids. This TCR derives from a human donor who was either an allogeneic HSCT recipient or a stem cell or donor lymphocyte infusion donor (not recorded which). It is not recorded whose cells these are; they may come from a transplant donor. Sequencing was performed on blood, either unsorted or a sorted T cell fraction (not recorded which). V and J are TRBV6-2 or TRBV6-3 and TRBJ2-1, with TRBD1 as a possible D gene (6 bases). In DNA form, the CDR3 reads TGTGCCAGCAGTGCCAGGGACATTCTCTCCTACAATGAGCAGTTCTTC. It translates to CASSARDILSYNEQFF.